This note documents a single TCR beta chain sequence. Sequencing was performed with immunoSEQ multiplex PCR; in TCRdb, only in-frame clones are kept and a portion is missing. The data contain a few hundred thousand clones, approximately 87% of them singletons. This sample is drawn from a study of blood T cell repertoires in COVID-19. This CDR3 is 14 amino acids long. J gave up 4 bases and V 3 bases, and 6 bases lay outside the gene matches. Germline V gives CDR1 SGHNT, CDR2 YYREEE (reference sequence). The chain is built from TRBV5-4 and TRBJ1-2; TRBD1 agrees at 7 bases. The TCR comes from a woman in her fifties or sixties who had recovered from COVID-19. Material: PBMCs or T cells enriched from blood (not recorded which). In DNA form, the CDR3 reads TGTGCCAGCAGCTCCAAGGACAGGATCTATGGCTACACCTTC. This codes for CASSSKDRIYGYTF.